This T cell receptor beta chain appears in the sequencing data of a study of T-cell memory formation after mild COVID-19. Study at large: Across donors, TCR clusters were largely donor specific.

This clonotype was observed a handful of times. As yet, its antigen is unknown. TCRdb reanalysed the 5' RACE reads using MiXCR and keeps one entry per CDR3 protein. The table shows hundreds of thousands of distinct CDR3 sequences, with nearly 25% occurring only once. Overall study results and limits: Clones that got smaller from day 15 to 85 had even CD4/CD8, while clones growing later tipped toward CD4+.

Trimming took 9 bases from V and 2 from J; bases not matched to a gene: 16. The CDR3 has 17 residues. Sequencing was done on a sample of PBMCs or a T cell subset sorted from them (not recorded which). The sequence was obtained from an adult woman who had mild COVID-19 (a few samples of this study predate the infection). Cell type and time point are not known. This rearrangement joins TRBV12-3 or TRBV12-4 to TRBJ2-3; 8 bases align to TRBD2. CDR3 sequence reads: CASLDPTSAYHTDTQYF. CDR3 in DNA: TGTGCCAGTTTGGACCCGACTAGCGCCTACCACACAGATACGCAGTATTTT.